Following are 23 T cell receptor beta chains from one sample sequenced in a study of T cell repertoires in cytomegalovirus infection (dated by TCRdb to the late 2010s). Sequencing used an Illumina HiSeq 1500. TCRdb reran the public reads through fastp at Q25 and MiXCR, keeping productive beta chains. Records with the same CDR3 protein are collapsed into one entry carrying the most frequent genes and DNA. The sample profile shows hundreds of thousands of distinct CDR3 sequences; about 24% of them were found once. 6.5% to 10% of the sample is taken by the ten largest. Sequenced: CD8+ T cells from PBMCs. The receptors shown here come from a human donor in good health (CMV status not recorded). Some clones in this sample may be carry-over from other donors' samples.

This clonotype was seen many times. This rearrangement joins TRBV7-6 to TRBJ2-3; 8 nucleotides agree with TRBD2. V lost 0 bases and J lost 0; bases outside the gene matches: 2. CDR1 and CDR2 from the germline V gene are SGHVS and FNYEAQ. The CDR3 spans 16 residues. Written as DNA, the CDR3 is TGTGCCAGCAGCTTAGCGTTAGCGGGAAGCACAGATACGCAGTATTTT. Protein product: CASSLALAGSTDTQYF.

This clonotype has at least ten counts. The chain is built from TRBV7-6 and TRBJ1-1; D might be TRBD1 (6 bases). The CDR3 has 13 residues. Germline V lookup: CDR1 SGHVS, CDR2 FNYEAQ. Trimming cost V 5 bases and J 2 bases, with 9 bases left between them. The CDR3 coding sequence is TGTGCCAGCAGCAATGGGGGCAACACTGAAGCTTTCTTT. Its protein product is CASSNGGNTEAFF. The whole variable domain, filled in from reference TRBV7-6 and TRBJ1-1, reads GAGVSQSPRYKVTKRGQDVALRCDPISGHVSLYWYRQALGQGPEFLTYFNYEAQQDKSGLPNDRFSAERPEGSISTLTIQRTEQRDSAMYRCASSNGGNTEAFFGQGTRLTVV.

This chain joins TRBV19 and TRBJ2-1; 7 nucleotides align to TRBD1. V lost 0 bases to trimming and J lost 6 bases; unmatched junction nucleotides: 8. The CDR3 spans 16 residues. Germline assignment: CDR1 LNHDA and CDR2 SQIVND (reference sequence). This chain's CDR3 is CASSIEDRSIGNEQFF. DNA for the CDR3: TGTGCCAGTAGTATAGAGGACAGGAGTATAGGCAATGAGCAGTTCTTC. Drawing the rest from reference TRBV19 and TRBJ2-1, the complete variable domain is DGGITQSPKYLFRKEGQNVTLSCEQNLNHDAMYWYRQDPGQGLRLIYYSQIVNDFQKGDIAEGYSVSREKKESFPLTVTSAQKNPTAFYLCASSIEDRSIGNEQFFGPGTRLTVL.

V gene TRBV10-3 combines with J gene TRBJ2-7, with 7 bases matching TRBD1. The CDR3 is made up of 12 amino acids. Germline trimming cut 8 bases from V and 6 bases from J; bases unmatched to any gene: 7. Looked up from germline, CDR1 is ENHRY and CDR2 is SYGVKD. The CDR3 bases are TGTGCCATCCAAGCTGCAGGGGGCGAGCAGTACTTC. Protein product: CAIQAAGGEQYF.

This clonotype was picked up a small number of times. This rearrangement joins TRBV6-2 or TRBV6-3 to TRBJ2-3; 8 bases match TRBD1. The CDR3 runs to 16 residues. The J segment lost 5 bases and the V segment lost 2 bases, leaving 9 bases of the junction unmatched. Looked up from germline, CDR1 is MNHEY and CDR2 is SVGEGT. The CDR3 DNA is TGTGCCAGCAGTTACAACCCAGGACAGGGAAAAGATACGCAGTATTTT. Amino acid sequence: CASSYNPGQGKDTQYF.

This clonotype was seen more than once but under ten times. This chain uses TRBV5-1 with TRBJ1-1; D is unclear. The germline V and J ends were trimmed by 0 bases and 0 bases, with 9 bases remaining between them. The CDR3 contains 15 residues. Looked up from germline, CDR1 is SGHRS and CDR2 is YFSETQ. The CDR3 DNA reads as TGCGCCAGCAGCTTGGATTGGAACTTGAACACTGAAGCTTTCTTT. Translated, it gives CASSLDWNLNTEAFF.

This clonotype was detected ten times or more. This chain uses TRBV7-8 with TRBJ1-1; the match to TRBD1 covers 9 bases. Germline V CDR1 and CDR2: SGHVS, FQNEAQ. The CDR3 has 16 amino acids. V trimming: 5 bases; J trimming: 2 bases; junction bases outside the gene matches: 9. This CDR3 reads CASSLYGTGSNTEAFF. The CDR3 nucleotides read TGTGCCAGCAGCCTCTACGGGACAGGGAGCAACACTGAAGCTTTCTTT.

The chain uses TRBV12-3 or TRBV12-4 and TRBJ1-2; D possibly corresponds to TRBD1 (5 bases). Trimming left V 6 bases short and J 8 bases short, with 16 bases between. The CDR3 is made up of 13 amino acids. The CDR3 region is CASRRDRARGYTF. The CDR3 DNA is TGTGCCAGCAGGCGGGACCGGGCAAGAGGCTACACCTTC.

The chain links TRBV20-1 to TRBJ2-7; D gene unclear. Trimming removed 0 bases from V and 4 bases from J, with 10 bases in between. The germline gives CDR1 DFQATT, CDR2 SNEGSKA (reference sequence). This CDR3 region has 13 residues. CDR3 bases: TGCAGTGCTAGAGAGATAGATCGGTACGAGCAGTACTTC. Translated, it gives CSAREIDRYEQYF.

In this sample, this clonotype turned up a few times. The chain links TRBV15 to TRBJ2-2; D may be TRBD1 (6 bases). The CDR3 consists of 13 residues. The germline CDR1 and CDR2 sequences are LNHNV and YYDKDF (reference sequence). V dropped 0 bases and J dropped 7 bases, with 6 bases sitting between them. This chain's CDR3 is CATSREGGGELFF. The CDR3 DNA reads TGTGCCACCAGCAGAGAAGGGGGCGGGGAGCTGTTTTTT.

This clonotype was seen ten or more times. The chain combines TRBV28 with TRBJ2-7; the match to TRBD1 covers 7 bases. J was trimmed by 1 base and V by 3 bases; bases with no gene match: 9. Germline V gene sequence: CDR1 MDHEN, CDR2 SYDVKM. The CDR3 has 16 amino acids. The CDR3, as DNA: TGTGCCAGCAGTTTCGAGAGGGGGCCTAGATCCTACGAGCAGTACTTC. It codes for CASSFERGPRSYEQYF.

A note on this clonotype: Sequence at one end of the junction differs from germline and may be a read error. J is TRBJ2-2 and V is TRBV28; perhaps TRBD1 as D (5 bases). From germline, CDR1 is MDHEN and CDR2 SYDVKM. This CDR3 is built from 15 residues. This chain's CDR3 is CASSLTQDTPGELFF. Here the CDR3 DNA reads TGTGCTAGCAGTTTGACACAGGACACTCCCGGGGAGCTGTTTTTT.

The chain couples TRBV29-1 to TRBJ1-1; D ambiguous. Trimming removed 0 bases at V and 1 base at J, with 9 bases between. In germline, CDR1 is SQVTM, CDR2 ANQGSEA. CDR3 size: 14 residues. The chain's CDR3 is CSVEDNTENTEAFF. The CDR3 DNA reads TGCAGCGTTGAAGATAATACAGAGAACACTGAAGCTTTCTTT. The full variable domain, with the rest looked up from reference TRBV29-1 and TRBJ1-1, is SAVISQKPSRDICQRGTSLTIQCQVDSQVTMMFWYRQQPGQSLTLIATANQGSEATYESGFVIDKFPISRPNLTFSTLTVSNMSPEDSSIYLCSVEDNTENTEAFFGQGTRLTVV.

This clonotype was counted many times. The chain couples TRBV6-2 or TRBV6-3 to TRBJ1-5; maybe TRBD1 (6 bases). V lost 6 bases and J lost 4, with 16 bases in between. The CDR3 spans 15 residues. Germline CDR1 and CDR2: MNHEY and SVGEGT. The CDR3 region has the DNA TGTGCCAGCAGCCTTCTCTTTACAGGGAATCAGCCCCAGCATTTT. It yields the protein CASSLLFTGNQPQHF.

V usage is TRBV2 and J usage is TRBJ2-5, with D perhaps TRBD2 (7 bases). Per germline, CDR1 SNHLY and CDR2 FYNNEI. CDR3 length equals 13 residues. V was trimmed by 8 bases and J by 4 bases, leaving 14 bases between them. The CDR3 DNA sequence: TGTGCCAGCGAACCGGGGGGCAGAGAGACCCAGTACTTC. This codes for CASEPGGRETQYF.

The genes are TRBV7-9 and TRBJ2-3, with 7 nucleotides matching TRBD1. With V trimmed by 6 bases and J by 2 bases, 11 bases remained unmatched. This CDR3 region has 16 residues. The germline V gene encodes CDR1 SEHNR and CDR2 FQNEAQ (reference sequence). The CDR3 DNA reads as TGTGCCAGCAGAGACCCAGGGACAGATTTCACAGATACGCAGTATTTT. Translation gives CASRDPGTDFTDTQYF.

This clonotype showed up just a few times. The chain recombines TRBV15 with TRBJ1-1, with 11 bases fitting TRBD1. V trimming: 3 bases; J trimming: 2 bases; junction bases outside the gene matches: 8. The CDR3 runs 17 residues. CDR1 and CDR2 from the germline V gene are LNHNV and YYDKDF (reference sequence). For the CDR3, the DNA is TGTGCCACCAGCAGTTATCGGACAGGGGGCCCAAACACTGAAGCTTTCTTT. It encodes CATSSYRTGGPNTEAFF. Based on the CDR3 plus reference TRBV15 and TRBJ1-1, the full variable domain is DAMVIQNPRYQVTQFGKPVTLSCSQTLNHNVMYWYQQKSSQAPKLLFHYYDKDFNNEADTPDNFQSRRPNTSFCFLDIRSPGLGDTAMYLCATSSYRTGGPNTEAFFGQGTRLTVV.

In this sample, this clonotype turned up a few times. The chain employs TRBV12-3 or TRBV12-4 and TRBJ2-5, with 11 bases lining up with TRBD2. V lost 6 bases, J lost 3 bases, and 6 bases stayed unmatched. The CDR3 runs to 15 residues. In DNA, the CDR3 is TGTGCCAGCAGCTCCACTAGCGGGGGAAAAGAGACCCAGTACTTC. This gives the protein CASSSTSGGKETQYF.

The genes are TRBV7-2 and TRBJ2-2; D unclear. Germline V gene sequence: CDR1 SGHTA, CDR2 FQGNSA. The CDR3 contains 14 residues. Trimming pared 2 bases from V and 9 bases from J, leaving 13 bases between. CDR3 amino acids: CASSLLSLGWELFF. In nucleotides, the CDR3 is TGTGCCAGCAGCTTATTGTCTCTGGGCTGGGAGCTGTTTTTT.

Concerning this clonotype: Just one base apart from a much larger clone, this may be a read error. The chain has TRBV6-2 or TRBV6-3 and TRBJ2-1; TRBD1 or TRBD2 may be the D gene (5 bases each). The CDR3 spans 13 residues. CDR1 is MNHEY, CDR2 SVGEGT, per germline. V dropped 7 bases and J dropped 10 bases, with 17 bases sitting between them. This chain's CDR3 is CASIRRGEWEQFF. The CDR3 region has the DNA TGTGCCAGCATCCGAAGGGGAGAATGGGAGCAGTTCTTC.

A few counts support this clonotype. This chain uses TRBV7-8 with TRBJ2-5; 12 bases match TRBD2. The junction had 10 bases not matched to a gene; V was cut back by 3 bases and J by 2 bases. The CDR3 extends over 18 amino acids. The germline V gene has CDR1 SGHVS and CDR2 FQNEAQ. This chain's CDR3 is CASSLRISGTSGQETQYF. The CDR3 DNA reads TGTGCCAGCAGCTTGAGGATATCCGGGACTAGCGGGCAAGAGACCCAGTACTTC.

This clonotype was counted ten times or more. V gene TRBV7-2 combines with J gene TRBJ2-3; TRBD1 might be the D (5 bases). Per germline, CDR1 SGHTA and CDR2 FQGNSA. V lost 1 base to trimming and J lost 4 bases, with 15 bases between them. This CDR3 region has 16 residues. CDR3 protein: CASSLGFRRGADTQYF. The DNA of the CDR3 is TGTGCCAGCAGCTTAGGCTTCCGAAGGGGTGCAGATACGCAGTATTTT.

This sequence joins TRBV6-5 and TRBJ2-2; 13 bases fit TRBD2. The V gene's germline CDR1 is MNHEY and CDR2 SVGAGI. The CDR3 runs to 16 residues. Trimming took 4 bases from V and 8 from J; bases not matched to a gene: 7. The CDR3 bases are TGTGCCAGCAGTTCCATACTAGCGGGGGGGCCTGGGGAGCTGTTTTTT. The encoded protein is CASSSILAGGPGELFF.